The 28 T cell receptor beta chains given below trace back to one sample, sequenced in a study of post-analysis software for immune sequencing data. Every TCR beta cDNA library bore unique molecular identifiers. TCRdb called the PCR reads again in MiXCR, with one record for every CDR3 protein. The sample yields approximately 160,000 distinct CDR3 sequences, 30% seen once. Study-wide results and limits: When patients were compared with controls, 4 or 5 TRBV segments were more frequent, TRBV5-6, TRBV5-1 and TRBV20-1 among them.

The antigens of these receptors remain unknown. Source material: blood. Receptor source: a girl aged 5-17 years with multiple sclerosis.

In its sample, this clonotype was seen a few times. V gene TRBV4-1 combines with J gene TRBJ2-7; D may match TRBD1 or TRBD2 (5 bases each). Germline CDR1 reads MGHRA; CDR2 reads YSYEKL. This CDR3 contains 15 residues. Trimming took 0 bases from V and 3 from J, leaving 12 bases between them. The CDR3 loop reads CASSQDGTPLYEQYF. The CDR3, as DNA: TGCGCCAGCAGCCAAGACGGGACGCCCCTCTACGAGCAGTACTTC.

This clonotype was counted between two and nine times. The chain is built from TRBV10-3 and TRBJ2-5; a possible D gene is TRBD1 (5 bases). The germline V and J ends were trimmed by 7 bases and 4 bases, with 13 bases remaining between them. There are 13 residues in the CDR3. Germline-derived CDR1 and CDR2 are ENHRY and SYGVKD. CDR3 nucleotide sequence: TGTGCCATCAAAGGGGTTGAGTTAGAGACCCAGTACTTC. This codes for CAIKGVELETQYF.

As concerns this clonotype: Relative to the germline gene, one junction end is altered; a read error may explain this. As DNA, the CDR3 is TGTGCCAGCAGCTGGGACACGCGGTCACCCCCCCACTTT. Residues: CASSWDTRSPPHF. The V and J genes are TRBV11-1 and TRBJ1-6, with D tentatively TRBD1 (6 bases). Looked up from germline, CDR1 is SGHAT and CDR2 is FQDESV (reference sequence). This CDR3 spans 13 amino acids.

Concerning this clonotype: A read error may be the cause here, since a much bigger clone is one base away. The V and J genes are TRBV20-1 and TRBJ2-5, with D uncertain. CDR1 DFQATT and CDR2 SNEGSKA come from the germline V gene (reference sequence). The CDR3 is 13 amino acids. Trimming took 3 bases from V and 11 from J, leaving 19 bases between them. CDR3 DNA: TGCAGTGCTAGCGGCAGAGTTCGCAATGAGCAGTACTTC. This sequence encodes CSASGRVRNEQYF.

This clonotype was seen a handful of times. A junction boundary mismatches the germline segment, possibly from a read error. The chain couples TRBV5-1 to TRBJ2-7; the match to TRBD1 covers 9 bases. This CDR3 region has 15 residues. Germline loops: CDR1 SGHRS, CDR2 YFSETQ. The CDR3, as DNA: TGCGCCAGCAGCTTTTCGGGACAGGGTGCGTACGAGCGGTACTTC. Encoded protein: CASSFSGQGAYERYF. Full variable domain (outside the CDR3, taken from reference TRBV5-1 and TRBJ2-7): KAGVTQTPRYLIKTRGQQVTLSCSPISGHRSVSWYQQTPGQGLQFLFEYFSETQRNKGNFPGRFSGRQFSNSRSEMNVSTLELGDSALYLCASSFSGQGAYERYFGPGTRLTVT.

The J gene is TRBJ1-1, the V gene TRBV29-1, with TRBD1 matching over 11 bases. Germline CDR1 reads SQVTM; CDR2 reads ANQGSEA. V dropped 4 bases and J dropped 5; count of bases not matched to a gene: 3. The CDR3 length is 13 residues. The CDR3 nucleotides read TGCAGCGTTGTGGGGACAGGGGGAACTGAAGCTTTCTTT. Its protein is CSVVGTGGTEAFF.

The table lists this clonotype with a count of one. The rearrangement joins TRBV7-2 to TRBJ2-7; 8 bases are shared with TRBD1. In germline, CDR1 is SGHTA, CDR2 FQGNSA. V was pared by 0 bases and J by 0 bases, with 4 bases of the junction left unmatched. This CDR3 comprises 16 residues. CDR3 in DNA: TGTGCCAGCAGCTTAGCGGTGACAGGGGACTCCTACGAGCAGTACTTC. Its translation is CASSLAVTGDSYEQYF.

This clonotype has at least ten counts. The CDR3 DNA reads as TGTGCCAGCAGCTTAGGACTAGCGGGTACCTACAATGAGCAGTTCTTC. This codes for CASSLGLAGTYNEQFF. V usage is TRBV11-2 and J usage is TRBJ2-1; 10 bases agree with TRBD2. Germline V gene data show CDR1 as SGHAT and CDR2 as FQNNGV. The V and J ends lost 1 base and 2 bases, in that order; junction bases with no gene match: 2. The CDR3 consists of 16 residues.

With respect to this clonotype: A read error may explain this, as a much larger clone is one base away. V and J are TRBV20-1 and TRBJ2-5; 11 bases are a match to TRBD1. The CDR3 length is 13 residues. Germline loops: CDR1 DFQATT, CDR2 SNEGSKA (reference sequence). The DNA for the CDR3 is TGCAGTACTAGGGGGACAGGGGGAGAGACCCAGTACTTC. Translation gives CSTRGTGGETQYF.

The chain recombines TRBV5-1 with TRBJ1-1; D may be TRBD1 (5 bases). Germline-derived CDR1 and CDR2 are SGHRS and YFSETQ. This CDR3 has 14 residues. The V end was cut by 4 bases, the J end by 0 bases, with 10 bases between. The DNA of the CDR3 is TGCGCCAGCAGCCGGGGCGTCCTGAACACTGAAGCTTTCTTT. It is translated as CASSRGVLNTEAFF.

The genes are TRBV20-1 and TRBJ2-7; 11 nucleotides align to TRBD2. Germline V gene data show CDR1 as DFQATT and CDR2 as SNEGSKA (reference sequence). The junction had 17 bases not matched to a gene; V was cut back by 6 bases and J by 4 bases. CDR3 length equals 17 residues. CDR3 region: CSAPISGRASYGYEQYF. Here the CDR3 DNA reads TGCAGTGCGCCTATTAGCGGGAGGGCAAGTTACGGGTACGAGCAGTACTTC.

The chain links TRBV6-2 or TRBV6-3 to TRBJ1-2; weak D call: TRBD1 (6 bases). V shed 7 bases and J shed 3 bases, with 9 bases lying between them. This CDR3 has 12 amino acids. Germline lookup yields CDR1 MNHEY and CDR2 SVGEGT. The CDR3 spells CASTPGDYGYTF. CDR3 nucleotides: TGTGCCAGCACTCCAGGGGACTATGGCTACACCTTC.

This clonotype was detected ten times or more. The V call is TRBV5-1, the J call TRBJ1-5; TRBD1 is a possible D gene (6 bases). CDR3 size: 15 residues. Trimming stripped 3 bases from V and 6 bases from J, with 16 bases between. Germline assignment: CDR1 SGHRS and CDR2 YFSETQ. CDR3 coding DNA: TGCGCCAGCAGCTCACAACAGGGACACGGTCAGCCCCAGCATTTT. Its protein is CASSSQQGHGQPQHF.

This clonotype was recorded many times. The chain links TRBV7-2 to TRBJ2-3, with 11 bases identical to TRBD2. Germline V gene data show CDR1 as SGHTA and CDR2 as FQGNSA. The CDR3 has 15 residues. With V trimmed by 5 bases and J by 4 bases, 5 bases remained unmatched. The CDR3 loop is CASSVLAGAPDTQYF. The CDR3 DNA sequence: TGTGCCAGCAGCGTACTAGCGGGAGCACCAGATACGCAGTATTTT.

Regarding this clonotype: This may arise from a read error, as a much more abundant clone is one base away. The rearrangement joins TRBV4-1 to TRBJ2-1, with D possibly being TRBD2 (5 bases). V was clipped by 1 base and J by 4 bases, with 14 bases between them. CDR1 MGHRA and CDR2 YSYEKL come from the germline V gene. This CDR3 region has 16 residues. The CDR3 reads CASSQGGSGTYNEQFF. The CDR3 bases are TGCGCCAGCAGCCAAGGCGGCAGCGGAACATACAATGAGCAGTTCTTC.

The CDR3 sequence is CSARDIGVSNQPQHF. DNA of the CDR3: TGCAGTGCTAGAGATATAGGTGTTAGCAATCAGCCCCAGCATTTT. This rearrangement joins TRBV20-1 to TRBJ1-5; D remains unclear. From germline, CDR1 is DFQATT and CDR2 SNEGSKA (reference sequence). The CDR3 runs 15 residues. Trimming pared 0 bases from V and 0 bases from J, leaving 9 bases between.

The CDR3 here is CASTPQSGRATGANVLTF. DNA of the CDR3: TGTGCCAGCACCCCCCAGAGCGGGAGAGCTACTGGGGCCAACGTCCTGACTTTC. This rearrangement joins TRBV9 to TRBJ2-6, with 8 bases that match TRBD2. Germline trimming cut 6 bases from V and 2 bases from J; bases unmatched to any gene: 13. Looked up from germline, CDR1 is SGDLS and CDR2 is YYNGEE. The CDR3 contains 18 residues.

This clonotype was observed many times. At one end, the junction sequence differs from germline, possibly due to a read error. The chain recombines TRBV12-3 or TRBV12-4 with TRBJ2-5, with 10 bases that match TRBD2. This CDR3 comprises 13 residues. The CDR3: CASSLAGAGTQYF. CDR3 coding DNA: TGTGCCAGCAGTCTAGCGGGGGCGGGGACCCAGTACTTC.

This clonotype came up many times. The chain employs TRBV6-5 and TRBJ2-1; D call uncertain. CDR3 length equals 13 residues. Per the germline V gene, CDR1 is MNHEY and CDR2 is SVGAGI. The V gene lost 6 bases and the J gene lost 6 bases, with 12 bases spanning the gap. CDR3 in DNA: TGTGCCAGCAGCCCCCGGTTCGGCAATGAGCAGTTCTTC. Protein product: CASSPRFGNEQFF.

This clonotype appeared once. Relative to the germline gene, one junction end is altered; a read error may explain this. The CDR3 here is CVSSFSIAGGGNEQFF. The CDR3 DNA is TGTGTCAGCAGTTTCTCCATAGCGGGAGGTGGTAATGAGCAGTTCTTC. V and J are TRBV6-5 and TRBJ2-1, with 10 bases matching TRBD2. The CDR3 covers 16 residues. The germline gives CDR1 MNHEY, CDR2 SVGAGI.

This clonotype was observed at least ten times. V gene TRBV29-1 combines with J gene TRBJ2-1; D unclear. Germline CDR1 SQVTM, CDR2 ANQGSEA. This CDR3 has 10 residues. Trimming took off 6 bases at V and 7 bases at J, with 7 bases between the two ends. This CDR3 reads CSVGENEQFF. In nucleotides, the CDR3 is TGCAGCGTCGGTGAAAATGAGCAGTTCTTC.

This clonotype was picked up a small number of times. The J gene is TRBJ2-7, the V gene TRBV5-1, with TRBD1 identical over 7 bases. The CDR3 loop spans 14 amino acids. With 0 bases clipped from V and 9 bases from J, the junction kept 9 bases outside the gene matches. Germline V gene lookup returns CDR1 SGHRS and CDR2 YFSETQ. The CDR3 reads CASSLGQGYHGQYF. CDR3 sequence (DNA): TGCGCCAGCAGCTTGGGACAGGGTTACCACGGGCAGTACTTC.

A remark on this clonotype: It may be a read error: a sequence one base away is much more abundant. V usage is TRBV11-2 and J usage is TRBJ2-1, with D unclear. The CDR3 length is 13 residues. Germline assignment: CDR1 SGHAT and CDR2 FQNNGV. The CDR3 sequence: CASSAIVVHEQVF. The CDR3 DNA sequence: TGTGCCAGCAGCGCAATCGTTGTGCATGAGCAGGTCTTC. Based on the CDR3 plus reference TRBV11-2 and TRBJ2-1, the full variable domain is EAGVAQSPRYKIIEKRQSVAFWCNPISGHATLYWYQQILGQGPKLLIQFQNNGVVDDSQLPKDRFSAERLKGVDSTLKIQPAKLEDSAVYLCASSAIVVHEQVFGPGTRLTVL.

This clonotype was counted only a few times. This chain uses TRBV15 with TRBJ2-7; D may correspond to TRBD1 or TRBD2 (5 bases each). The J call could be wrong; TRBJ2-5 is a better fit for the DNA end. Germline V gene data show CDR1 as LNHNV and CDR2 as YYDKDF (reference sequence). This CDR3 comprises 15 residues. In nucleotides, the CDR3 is TGTGCCACCAGCAGAGATGTAGGTGAGGGGGAGACCCAGTACTTC. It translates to CATSRDVGEGETQYF.

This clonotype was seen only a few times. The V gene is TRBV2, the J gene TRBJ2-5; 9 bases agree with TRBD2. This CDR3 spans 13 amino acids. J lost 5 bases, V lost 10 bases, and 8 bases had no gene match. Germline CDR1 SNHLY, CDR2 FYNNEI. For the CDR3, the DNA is TGTGCCACCCTAACTAGCGGGCAGGAGACCCAGTACTTC. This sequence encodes CATLTSGQETQYF.

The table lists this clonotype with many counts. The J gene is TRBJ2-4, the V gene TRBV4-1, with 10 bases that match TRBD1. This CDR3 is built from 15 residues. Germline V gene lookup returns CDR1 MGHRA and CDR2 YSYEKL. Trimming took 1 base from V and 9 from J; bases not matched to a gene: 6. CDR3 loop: CASSQVRDRGGIQYF. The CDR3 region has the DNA TGCGCCAGCAGCCAAGTGCGGGACAGGGGAGGCATTCAGTACTTC.

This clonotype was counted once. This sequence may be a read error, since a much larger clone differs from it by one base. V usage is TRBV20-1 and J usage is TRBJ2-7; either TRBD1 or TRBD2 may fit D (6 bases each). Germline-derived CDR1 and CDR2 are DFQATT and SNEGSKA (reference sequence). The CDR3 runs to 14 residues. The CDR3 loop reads CSAALPGASCEQYF. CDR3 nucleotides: TGCAGTGCTGCCCTTCCGGGGGCCTCCTGCGAGCAGTACTTC.

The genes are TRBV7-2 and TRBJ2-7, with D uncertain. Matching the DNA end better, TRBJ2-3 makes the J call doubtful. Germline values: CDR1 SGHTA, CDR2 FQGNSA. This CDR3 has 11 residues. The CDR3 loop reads CASSKRYTQYF. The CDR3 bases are TGTGCCAGCAGCAAGCGTTACACGCAGTATTTT.